This TCR beta chain came from a study of blood T cell repertoires in COVID-19. Study-level information: From the United States, Italy and Spain came samples of acute and convalescent COVID-19. T cells, B-cell-depleted T cells, or PBMCs provided the cDNA or gDNA that served as material.

In the authors' workflow: Quantification of nucleated cells was approximated via reference gene primer amplification. Sequencing was performed with immunoSEQ multiplex PCR; in TCRdb, only in-frame clones are kept and a portion is missing. The DNA was the basis for D and trimming; V, J and clone size are from that table. The table includes approximately 220,000 clones, around four fifths detected once. V dropped 5 bases and J dropped 0; count of bases not matched to a gene: 8. This CDR3 is built from 17 residues. Per the germline V gene, CDR1 is KGHSH and CDR2 is LQKENI. The rearrangement uses TRBV18 and TRBJ1-1; 11 bases map to TRBD1. Sequencing input: peripheral blood. This receptor was identified in a woman aged 70 to 79 with acute or convalescent COVID-19. The CDR3 DNA follows: TGTGCCAGCTCAACCGGGACAGGGGGGTCCATGAACACTGAAGCTTTCTTT. Translated: CASSTGTGGSMNTEAFF.